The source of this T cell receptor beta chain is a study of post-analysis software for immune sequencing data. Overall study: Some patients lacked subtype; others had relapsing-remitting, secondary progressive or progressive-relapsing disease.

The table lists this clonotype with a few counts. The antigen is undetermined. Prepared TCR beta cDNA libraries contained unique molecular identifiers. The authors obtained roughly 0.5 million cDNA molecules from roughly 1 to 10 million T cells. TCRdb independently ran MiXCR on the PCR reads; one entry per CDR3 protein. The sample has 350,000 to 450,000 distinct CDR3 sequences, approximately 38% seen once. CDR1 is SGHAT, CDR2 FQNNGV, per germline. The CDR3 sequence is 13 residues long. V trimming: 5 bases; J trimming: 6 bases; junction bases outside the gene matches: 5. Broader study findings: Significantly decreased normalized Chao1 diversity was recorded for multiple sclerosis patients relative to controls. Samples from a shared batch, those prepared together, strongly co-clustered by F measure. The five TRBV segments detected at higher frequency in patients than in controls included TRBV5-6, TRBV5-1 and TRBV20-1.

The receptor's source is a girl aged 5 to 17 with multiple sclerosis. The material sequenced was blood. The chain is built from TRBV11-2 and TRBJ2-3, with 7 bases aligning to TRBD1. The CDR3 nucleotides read TGTGCCAGCAGCGTGGGACAGACGGATACGCAGTATTTT. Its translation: CASSVGQTDTQYF.